Described below is a single T cell receptor beta chain sequence and its context. Antigen specificity is unknown. Only in-frame clones appear in the TCRdb table, and some are missing; sequencing was by immunoSEQ multiplex PCR. The data contain about 98,000 clones, roughly 90% of them singletons. V lost 3 bases and J lost 4; bases outside the gene matches: 6. CDR3 size: 16 residues. Germline-derived CDR1 and CDR2 are SGHVS and FQNEAQ. This record comes from a study of a mutant IDH1 vaccine in newly diagnosed glioma. As for the study in general: Of the patients given treatment, around 62% were male and about 40% were female, and a mean age of about 44 years was recorded. Earlier therapy was either radiotherapy, temozolomide, or both, and most got both. Study-wide findings and caveats: Among all patients, vaccine-induced immune responses occurred in over 80%.

Sample time point: baseline, week 1 (first vaccination visit). Noted treatment: pre-vaccination baseline after standard-of-care therapy. The donor cohort comprised cases of new WHO grade 3 or 4 IDH1-mutant, ATRX-lost astrocytoma. The clonotype was recovered from a woman in her fifties or sixties with glioma. V gene TRBV7-8 combines with J gene TRBJ2-2; TRBD2 matches at 9 bases. Sequences were derived from PBMCs, sampled from a glioma patient treated with radiotherapy, temozolomide or both. The CDR3 reads CASSFRLAGTTGELFF. The CDR3, as DNA: TGTGCCAGCAGCTTTAGGCTAGCGGGGACCACCGGGGAGCTGTTTTTT.